This TCR beta chain was sequenced in a study of cytomegalovirus exposure and HLA in healthy donors. Study context: Early on, a data release was issued that held some 91 million unique TCRs from HLA-typed donors. Study observations and caveats: TCR sequences were mostly rare, though some public TCRs occurred in many donors. TCR beta V- and J-gene trimming was later associated with a missense DCLRE1C variant. In an earlier analysis, about 87% or about 30%: the productive usage of most TCR beta V segments.

Details on this clone: Antigen unknown.

PCR was performed using 60 Vbeta and 13 Jbeta primers. Measured with immunoSEQ multiplex PCR; TCRdb has only the in-frame clones, and not every one. Of 130,000 to 150,000 clones listed, 70% to 75% were seen once; the top ten hold around 15%. In germline, CDR1 is SGHTA, CDR2 FQGNSA. The V gene lost 1 base and the J gene lost 4 bases, with 14 bases spanning the gap. This CDR3 comprises 15 residues. This receptor was taken from a human donor in good health. The specimen sequenced was PBMCs. The chain links TRBV7-2 to TRBJ2-7; D may be TRBD1 (6 bases). CDR3 in DNA: TGTGCCAGCAGCTTAGGGCAGGGGTTAGGATACGAGCAGTACTTC. It yields the protein CASSLGQGLGYEQYF.